A single sample is the source of the 15 T cell receptor beta chains below, sequenced in a study of shared clonotypes between healthy human individuals. Profiling relied on immunoSEQ multiplex PCR, and the TCRdb table lists in-frame clones only, not all of them. This repertoire shows a few million clones, 80% to 95% found once; its top ten account for 0.35% to 0.5%. Sequencing was performed on naive CD4+ T cells from PBMCs. Subset reported: CD45RA+ positively selected. Receptors originate from a man between 18 and 29 years old in good health. Some clones in this sample may be carry-over from other donors' samples.

The chain employs TRBV6-5 and TRBJ2-5; no clear D. With 2 bases removed from V and 4 bases from J, the gap between germline ends came to 5 bases. The CDR3 sequence is 12 residues long. The germline gives CDR1 MNHEY, CDR2 SVGAGI. In DNA form, the CDR3 reads TGTGCCAGCAGTTACATGGGAGAGACCCAGTACTTC. Encoded protein: CASSYMGETQYF.

The rearrangement joins TRBV27 to TRBJ2-5; TRBD2 matches at 14 bases. Judging by the DNA end, TRBJ2-7 fits better; the J call may be wrong. This CDR3 has 16 amino acids. Germline-derived CDR1 and CDR2 are MNHEY and SMNVEV (reference sequence). The CDR3 loop reads CANTGTSGSSLYEQYF. For the CDR3, the DNA is TGTGCCAATACCGGGACTAGCGGGAGTAGTTTATACGAGCAGTACTTC.

The CDR3 coding sequence is TGCGCCAGCAGCCAAGAAGTCTGGGGGTCAAAGTATAATTCACCCCTCCACTTT. It translates to CASSQEVWGSKYNSPLHF. The chain couples TRBV4-3 to TRBJ1-6, with a possible D match to TRBD1 (5 bases). V gave up 0 bases and J gave up 4 bases, with 16 bases separating them. The CDR3 has 18 residues. Germline CDR1 and CDR2: LGHNA and YSLEER.

This clone was seen only once. The chain has TRBV5-4 and TRBJ2-3; TRBD2 matches at 11 bases. This CDR3 contains 16 residues. J gave up 1 base and V 2 bases, and 3 bases lay outside the gene matches. Germline V lookup: CDR1 SGHNT, CDR2 YYREEE (reference sequence). CDR3 in DNA: TGTGCCAGCAGCTTTAGCGGGAGGGCCCGCACAGATACGCAGTATTTT. Its translation is CASSFSGRARTDTQYF.

This chain links TRBV7-2 with TRBJ2-3; D not resolved. V was trimmed by 8 bases and J by 2 bases, leaving 14 bases between them. The CDR3 extends over 14 amino acids. CDR1 is SGHTA and CDR2 is FQGNSA in the germline V gene. As DNA, the CDR3 is TGTGCCAGCGTCCTATGGGCCATCACAGATACGCAGTATTTT. It is translated as CASVLWAITDTQYF.

The rearrangement links TRBV6-6 to TRBJ2-1; 8 bases fit TRBD1. The V and J ends lost 6 bases and 5 bases, in that order; junction bases with no gene match: 9. The CDR3 length is 15 residues. CDR1 and CDR2 (germline): MNHNY, SVGAGI (reference sequence). In nucleotides, the CDR3 is TGTGCCAGCAGGGCACGGGGGACAGGTGACAATGAGCAGTTCTTC. Translation gives CASRARGTGDNEQFF.

The CDR3 reads CASSPQVATNEKLFF. CDR3 sequence (DNA): TGTGCCAGCAGCCCCCAGGTTGCAACTAATGAAAAACTGTTTTTT. The chain uses TRBV7-2 and TRBJ1-4; D is undetermined. Germline CDR1 SGHTA, CDR2 FQGNSA. The CDR3 spans 15 residues. Trimming took off 5 bases at V and 0 bases at J, with 10 bases between the two ends.

To note about this clone: Other DNA sequences of this sample code for an identical CDR3. The CDR3 here is CASSLTRQETQYF. CDR3 nucleotides: TGTGCCAGCAGCTTGACACGTCAAGAGACCCAGTACTTC. This rearrangement joins TRBV7-2 to TRBJ2-5; D gene unclear. Germline V gene sequence: CDR1 SGHTA, CDR2 FQGNSA. The V end lost 3 bases, the J end lost 2 bases, and 7 bases lay between the germline ends. CDR3 size: 13 residues.

The chain employs TRBV5-6 and TRBJ2-1, with 12 positions matching TRBD1. The CDR3 has 18 amino acids. Trimming cost V 1 base and J 2 bases; bases outside gene matches: 7. The germline V gene has CDR1 SGHDT and CDR2 YYEEEE. The CDR3 loop reads CASSLRDRGLTPYNEQFF. As DNA, the CDR3 is TGTGCCAGCAGCTTGCGGGACAGGGGGCTTACTCCCTACAATGAGCAGTTCTTC.

V is TRBV11-2 and J is TRBJ1-1, with D perhaps matching TRBD1 (6 bases). This CDR3 has 14 amino acids. V dropped 5 bases and J dropped 3 bases, with 13 bases sitting between them. The germline CDR1 and CDR2 sequences are SGHAT and FQNNGV. CDR3 nucleotide sequence: TGTGCCAGCAGCCGAGGGGCAGGGGACACTGAAGCTTTCTTT. Amino acid sequence: CASSRGAGDTEAFF. The full variable domain, in which reference TRBV11-2 and TRBJ1-1 provide the parts outside the CDR3, is EAGVAQSPRYKIIEKRQSVAFWCNPISGHATLYWYQQILGQGPKLLIQFQNNGVVDDSQLPKDRFSAERLKGVDSTLKIQPAKLEDSAVYLCASSRGAGDTEAFFGQGTRLTVV.

The chain couples TRBV19 to TRBJ1-2; D call uncertain. CDR1 is LNHDA and CDR2 is SQIVND in the germline V gene (reference sequence). The germline V and J ends were trimmed by 3 bases and 4 bases, with 12 bases remaining between them. This CDR3 region has 14 residues. CDR3 residues: CASSIGLAFYGYTF. CDR3 coding DNA: TGTGCCAGTAGTATCGGTCTGGCATTCTATGGCTACACCTTC.

The gene calls are TRBV5-1 and TRBJ1-3; D call uncertain. Germline assignment: CDR1 SGHRS and CDR2 YFSETQ. CDR3 length: 15 amino acids. Trimming removed 1 base at V and 7 bases at J, with 15 bases between. In DNA form, the CDR3 reads TGCGCCAGCAGCTTGTCCAGGCCTACGGGGAACACCATATATTTT. Translation gives CASSLSRPTGNTIYF.

The chain recombines TRBV9 with TRBJ1-3, with D uncertain. Trimming pared 0 bases from V and 2 bases from J, leaving 6 bases between. This CDR3 contains 14 residues. The germline gives CDR1 SGDLS, CDR2 YYNGEE. This CDR3 is CASSVEQAGNTIYF. CDR3 nucleotide sequence: TGTGCCAGCAGCGTAGAGCAAGCTGGAAACACCATATATTTT.

This chain links TRBV4-1 with TRBJ2-7, with TRBD1 matching over 7 bases. CDR3 size: 13 residues. V lost 5 bases, J lost 4 bases, and 5 bases stayed unmatched. Germline CDR1 MGHRA, CDR2 YSYEKL. The CDR3, as DNA: TGCGCCAGCAGCTTATACAGGGGATACGAGCAGTACTTC. Residues: CASSLYRGYEQYF.

V is TRBV10-1 and J is TRBJ2-3; 8 bases match TRBD2. The CDR3 covers 15 residues. V lost 7 bases to trimming and J lost 2 bases; unmatched junction nucleotides: 8. Germline V gives CDR1 WNHNN, CDR2 SYGVQD (reference sequence). The CDR3 reads CASTVAGSPTDTQYF. The CDR3, as DNA: TGCGCCAGCACTGTAGCGGGATCCCCCACAGATACGCAGTATTTT.